The T cell receptor (beta chain) described here comes from a study of blood T cells in healthy people across ages. General study points: Strongly correlated with naive T cell percentage was TCR beta diversity.

CDR1 MNHEY and CDR2 SVGAGI come from the germline V gene. V lost 4 bases to trimming and J lost 4 bases, with 13 bases between them. The CDR3 is 15 residues long. In the case of this clonotype: Its specificity is unknown.

For the second PCR, which ran for about 7 to 12 cycles, a sample-barcoded 5' primer and a J-beta primer mix were used. A minimum of 2.5 million CDR3-containing paired-end reads was obtained for each sample. TCRdb passed the 5' RACE reads through MiXCR, listing each CDR3 protein once. The sample lists some 850,000 distinct CDR3 sequences, 25% to 30% occurring once. The sample also formed part of further work on T cells of mothers and their children. That publication notes: Maternal samples each gave over 9.5 million TCR beta CDR3 reads, and child samples a few million each. T cell clones that were persistent and microchimeric went undetected.

This receptor was obtained from a boy between 10 and 17 years old in good health. Input material: blood. V and J are TRBV6-5 and TRBJ2-2; D call uncertain. The CDR3 loop reads CASSFTRLITGELFF. The CDR3 DNA follows: TGTGCCAGCAGTTTCACCCGACTGATCACCGGGGAGCTGTTTTTT.